What follows are 3 T cell receptor beta chains derived from one specimen sequenced in a study of cytomegalovirus exposure and HLA in healthy donors. The PCR contained 60 Vbeta and 13 Jbeta primers. Generated by immunoSEQ multiplex PCR, the TCRdb table keeps only in-frame clones and is missing some. The sample records some 150,000 clones, 60% to 85% being singletons. The sample comprised PBMCs. These receptors all come from a middle-aged woman in good health and CMV-seropositive.

This clone turned up a few times. CDR3 nucleotide sequence: TGTGCCAGCAGCTTAAGGGGACTAGCGGTCTACGAGCAGTACTTC. Its translation: CASSLRGLAVYEQYF. The V call is TRBV7-2, the J call TRBJ2-7; TRBD2 matches at 11 bases. The ends lost 2 bases at V and 3 bases at J; junction bases unmatched: 3. The CDR3 loop spans 15 amino acids. From germline, CDR1 is SGHTA and CDR2 FQGNSA. Complete variable domain (other parts from reference TRBV7-2 and TRBJ2-7): GAGVSQSPSNKVTEKGKDVELRCDPISGHTALYWYRQSLGQGLEFLIYFQGNSAPDKSGLPSDRFSAERTGGSVSTLTIQRTQQEDSAVYLCASSLRGLAVYEQYFGPGTRLTVT.

The chain recombines TRBV5-4 with TRBJ1-1, with TRBD1 matching 11 bases. The V and J ends lost 5 bases and 3 bases, in that order; junction bases with no gene match: 3. The CDR3 runs 14 residues. Germline V gene data show CDR1 as SGHNT and CDR2 as YYREEE (reference sequence). The CDR3 region is CASSSGQGDTEAFF. The CDR3, as DNA: TGTGCCAGCAGTTCGGGACAGGGGGACACTGAAGCTTTCTTT.

The chain employs TRBV5-1 and TRBJ2-5, with a tentative D call TRBD1 (5 bases). Trimming cost V 0 bases and J 1 base, with 16 bases left between them. There are 17 residues in the CDR3. Germline values: CDR1 SGHRS, CDR2 YFSETQ. For the CDR3, the DNA is TGCGCCAGCAGCTTGGCCGGTGGGGCGCTTGGCCAAGAGACCCAGTACTTC. Translation gives CASSLAGGALGQETQYF.